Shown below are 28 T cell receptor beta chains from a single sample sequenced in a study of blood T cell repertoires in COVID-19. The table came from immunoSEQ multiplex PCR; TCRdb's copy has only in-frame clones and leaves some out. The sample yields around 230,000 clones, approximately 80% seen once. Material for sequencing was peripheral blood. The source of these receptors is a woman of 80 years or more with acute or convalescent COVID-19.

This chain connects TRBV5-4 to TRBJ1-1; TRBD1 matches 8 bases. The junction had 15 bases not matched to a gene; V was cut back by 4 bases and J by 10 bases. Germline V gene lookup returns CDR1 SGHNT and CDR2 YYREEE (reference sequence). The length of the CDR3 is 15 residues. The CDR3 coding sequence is TGTGCCAGCAGCGCCCTAACACAGGGGGGGGCAGGAGCTTTCTTT. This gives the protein CASSALTQGGAGAFF. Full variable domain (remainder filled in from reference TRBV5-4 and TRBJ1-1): ETGVTQSPTHLIKTRGQQVTLRCSSQSGHNTVSWYQQALGQGPQFIFQYYREEENGRGNFPPRFSGLQFPNYSSELNVNALELDDSALYLCASSALTQGGAGAFFGQGTRLTVV.

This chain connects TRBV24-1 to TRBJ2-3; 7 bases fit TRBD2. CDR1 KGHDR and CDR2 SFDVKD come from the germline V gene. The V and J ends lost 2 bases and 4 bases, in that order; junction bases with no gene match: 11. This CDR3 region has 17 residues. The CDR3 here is CATSDWGGSSLADTQYF. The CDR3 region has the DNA TGTGCCACCAGTGATTGGGGGGGGAGTAGTTTGGCAGATACGCAGTATTTT.

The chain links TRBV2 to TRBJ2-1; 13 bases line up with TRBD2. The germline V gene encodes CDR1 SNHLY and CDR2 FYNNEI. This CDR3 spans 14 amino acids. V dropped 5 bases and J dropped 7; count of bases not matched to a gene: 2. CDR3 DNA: TGTGCCAGCAGTTGGACTAGCGGGGGAAATGAGCAGTTCTTC. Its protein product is CASSWTSGGNEQFF.

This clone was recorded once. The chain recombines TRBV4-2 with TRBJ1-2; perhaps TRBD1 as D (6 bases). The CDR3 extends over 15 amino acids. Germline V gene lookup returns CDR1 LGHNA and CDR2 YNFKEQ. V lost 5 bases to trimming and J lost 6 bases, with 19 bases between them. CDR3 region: CASSYKQGSQDGYTF. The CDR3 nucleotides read TGTGCCAGCAGCTATAAGCAGGGGAGTCAGGATGGCTACACCTTC.

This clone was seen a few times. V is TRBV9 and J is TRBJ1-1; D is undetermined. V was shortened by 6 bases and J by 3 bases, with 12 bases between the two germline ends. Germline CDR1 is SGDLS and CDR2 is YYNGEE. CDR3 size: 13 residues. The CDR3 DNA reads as TGTGCCAGCAAAGCCGATGGAGACACTGAAGCTTTCTTT. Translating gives CASKADGDTEAFF.

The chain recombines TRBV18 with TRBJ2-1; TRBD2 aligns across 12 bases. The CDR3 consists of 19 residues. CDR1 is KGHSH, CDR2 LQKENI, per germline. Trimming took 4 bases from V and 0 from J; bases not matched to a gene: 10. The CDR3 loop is CASSLLTSGGQFSYNEQFF. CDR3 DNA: TGTGCCAGCTCACTCCTGACTAGCGGGGGCCAGTTCTCCTACAATGAGCAGTTCTTC.

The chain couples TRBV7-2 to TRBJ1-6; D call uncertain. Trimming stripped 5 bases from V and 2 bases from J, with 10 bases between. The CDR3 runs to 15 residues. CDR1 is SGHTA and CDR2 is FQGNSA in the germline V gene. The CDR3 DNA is TGTGCCAGCAGCCCCCGAGGGACCTATAATTCACCCCTCCACTTT. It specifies CASSPRGTYNSPLHF.

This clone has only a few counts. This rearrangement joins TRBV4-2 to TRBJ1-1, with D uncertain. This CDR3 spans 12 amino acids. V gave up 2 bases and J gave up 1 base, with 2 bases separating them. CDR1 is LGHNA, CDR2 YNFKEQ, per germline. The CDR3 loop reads CASSQQNTEAFF. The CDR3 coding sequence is TGTGCCAGCAGCCAACAGAACACTGAAGCTTTCTTT.

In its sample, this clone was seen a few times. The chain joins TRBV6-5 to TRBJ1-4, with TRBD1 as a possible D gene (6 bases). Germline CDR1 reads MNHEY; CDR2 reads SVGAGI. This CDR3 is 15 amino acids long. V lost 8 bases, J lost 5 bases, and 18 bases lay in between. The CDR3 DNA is TGTGCCAGCGGACGAGGGGGATACCGCAATGAAAAACTGTTTTTT. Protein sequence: CASGRGGYRNEKLFF.

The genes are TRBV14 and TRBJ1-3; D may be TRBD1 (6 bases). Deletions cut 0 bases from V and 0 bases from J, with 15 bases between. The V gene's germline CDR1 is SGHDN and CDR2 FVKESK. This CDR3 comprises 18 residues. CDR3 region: CASSQDKGQPASGNTIYF. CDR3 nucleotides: TGTGCCAGCAGCCAAGATAAAGGACAGCCGGCCTCTGGAAACACCATATATTTT.

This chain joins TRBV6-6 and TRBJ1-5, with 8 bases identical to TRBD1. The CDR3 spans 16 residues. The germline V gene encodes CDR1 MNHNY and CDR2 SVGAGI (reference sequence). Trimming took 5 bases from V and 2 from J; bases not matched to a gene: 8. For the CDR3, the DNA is TGTGCCAGCAGTGCCCTGACAGGGGTCGGCAATCAGCCCCAGCATTTT. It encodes CASSALTGVGNQPQHF.

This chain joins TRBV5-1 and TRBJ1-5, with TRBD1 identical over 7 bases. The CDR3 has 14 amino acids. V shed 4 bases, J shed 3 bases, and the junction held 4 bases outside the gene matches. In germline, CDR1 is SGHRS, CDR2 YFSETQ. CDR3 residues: CASSVDRSNQPQHF. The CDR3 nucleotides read TGCGCCAGCAGCGTGGACAGGTCCAATCAGCCCCAGCATTTT.

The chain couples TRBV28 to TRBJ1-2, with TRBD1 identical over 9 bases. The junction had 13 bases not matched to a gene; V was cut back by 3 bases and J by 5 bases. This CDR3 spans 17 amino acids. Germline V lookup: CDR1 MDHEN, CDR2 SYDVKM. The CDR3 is CASSLSTGTGNEYGYTF. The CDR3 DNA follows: TGTGCCAGCAGTTTGTCGACCGGGACAGGGAATGAGTATGGCTACACCTTC.

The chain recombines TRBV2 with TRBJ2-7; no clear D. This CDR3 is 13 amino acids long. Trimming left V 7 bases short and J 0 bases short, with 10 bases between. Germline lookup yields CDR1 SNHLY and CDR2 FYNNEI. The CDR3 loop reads CASTRSYSYEQYF. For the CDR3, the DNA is TGTGCCAGCACCAGGTCCTACTCCTACGAGCAGTACTTC.

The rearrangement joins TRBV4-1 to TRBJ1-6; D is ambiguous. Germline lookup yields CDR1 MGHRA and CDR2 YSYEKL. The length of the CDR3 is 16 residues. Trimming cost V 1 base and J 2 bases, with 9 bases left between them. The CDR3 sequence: CASSQVEGPYNSPLHF. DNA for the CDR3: TGCGCCAGCAGCCAAGTGGAGGGTCCCTATAATTCACCCCTCCACTTT.

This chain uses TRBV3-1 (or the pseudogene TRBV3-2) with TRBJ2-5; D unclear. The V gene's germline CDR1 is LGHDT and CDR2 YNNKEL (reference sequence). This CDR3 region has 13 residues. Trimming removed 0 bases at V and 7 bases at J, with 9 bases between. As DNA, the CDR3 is TGTGCCAGCAGCCAAGAGAGTTTAAGGACCCAGTACTTC. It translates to CASSQESLRTQYF.

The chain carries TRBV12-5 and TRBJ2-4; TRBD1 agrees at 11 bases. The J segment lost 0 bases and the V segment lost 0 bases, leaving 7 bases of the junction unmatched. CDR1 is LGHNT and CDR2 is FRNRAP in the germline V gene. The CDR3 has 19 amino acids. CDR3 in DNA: TGTGCTAGTGGTTTGGTAGGGACAGGGGGTATTGAAGCCAAAAACATTCAGTACTTC. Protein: CASGLVGTGGIEAKNIQYF.

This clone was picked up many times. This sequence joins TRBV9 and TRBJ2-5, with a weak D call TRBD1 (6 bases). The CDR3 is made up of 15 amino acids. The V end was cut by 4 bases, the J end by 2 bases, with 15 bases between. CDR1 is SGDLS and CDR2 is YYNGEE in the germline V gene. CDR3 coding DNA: TGTGCCAGCAGCCCCGGGACAACTTTTCAAGAGACCCAGTACTTC. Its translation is CASSPGTTFQETQYF. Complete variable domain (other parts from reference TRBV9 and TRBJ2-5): DSGVTQTPKHLITATGQRVTLRCSPRSGDLSVYWYQQSLDQGLQFLIQYYNGEERAKGNILERFSAQQFPDLHSELNLSSLELGDSALYFCASSPGTTFQETQYFGPGTRLLVL.

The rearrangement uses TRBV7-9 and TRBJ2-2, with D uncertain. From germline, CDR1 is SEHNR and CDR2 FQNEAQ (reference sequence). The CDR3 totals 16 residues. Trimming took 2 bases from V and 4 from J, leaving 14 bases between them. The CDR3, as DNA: TGTGCCAGCAGCTTAAGAACCGCACTTCCCACCGGGGAGCTGTTTTTT. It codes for CASSLRTALPTGELFF.

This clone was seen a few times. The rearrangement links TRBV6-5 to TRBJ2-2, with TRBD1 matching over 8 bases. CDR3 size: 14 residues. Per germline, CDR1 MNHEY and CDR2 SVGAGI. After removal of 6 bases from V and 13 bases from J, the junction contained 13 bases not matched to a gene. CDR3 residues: CASRQTGAAAALFF. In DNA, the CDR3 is TGTGCCAGCAGACAGACAGGGGCCGCCGCTGCGCTGTTTTTT.

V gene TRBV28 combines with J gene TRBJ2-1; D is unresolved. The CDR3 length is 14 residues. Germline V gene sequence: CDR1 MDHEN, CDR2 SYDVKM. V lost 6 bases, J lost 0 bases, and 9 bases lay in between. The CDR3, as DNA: TGTGCCAGCAGAGTGGCTTCCTCCTACAATGAGCAGTTCTTC. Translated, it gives CASRVASSYNEQFF. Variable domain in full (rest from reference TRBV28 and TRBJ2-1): DVKVTQSSRYLVKRTGEKVFLECVQDMDHENMFWYRQDPGLGLRLIYFSYDVKMKEKGDIPEGYSVSREKKERFSLILESASTNQTSMYLCASRVASSYNEQFFGPGTRLTVL.

CDR3 sequence: CASSSYSPLHF. The CDR3 region has the DNA TGTGCCAGCAGTTCGTATTCACCCCTCCACTTT. This sequence joins TRBV12-3 or TRBV12-4 and TRBJ1-6; D unresolved. The CDR3 has 11 residues. The V end lost 4 bases, the J end lost 8 bases, and 3 bases lay between the germline ends.

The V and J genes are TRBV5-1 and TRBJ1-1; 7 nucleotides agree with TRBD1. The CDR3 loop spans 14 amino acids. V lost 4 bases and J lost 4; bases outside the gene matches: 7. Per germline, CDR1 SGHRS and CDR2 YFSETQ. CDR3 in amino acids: CASSVGQTRTEAFF. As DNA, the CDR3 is TGCGCCAGCAGCGTGGGACAGACTCGCACTGAAGCTTTCTTT.

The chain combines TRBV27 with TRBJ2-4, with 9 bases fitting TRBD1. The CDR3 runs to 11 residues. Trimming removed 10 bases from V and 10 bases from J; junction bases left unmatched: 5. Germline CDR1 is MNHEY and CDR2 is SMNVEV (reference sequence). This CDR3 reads CATKQGAIQYF. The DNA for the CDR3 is TGTGCCACCAAACAGGGGGCTATTCAGTACTTC.

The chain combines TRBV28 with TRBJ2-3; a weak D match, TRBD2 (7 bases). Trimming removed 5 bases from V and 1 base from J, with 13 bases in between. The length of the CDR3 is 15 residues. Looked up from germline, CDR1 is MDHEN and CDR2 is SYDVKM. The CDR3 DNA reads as TGTGCCAGCAGTAGGCGGGGGCCCCGCACAGATACGCAGTATTTT. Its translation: CASSRRGPRTDTQYF.

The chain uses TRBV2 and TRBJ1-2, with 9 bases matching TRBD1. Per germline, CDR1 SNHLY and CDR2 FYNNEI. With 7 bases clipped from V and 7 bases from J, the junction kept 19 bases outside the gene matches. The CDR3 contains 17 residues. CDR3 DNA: TGTGCCAGCACTTTCCAGGATTGGGGACAGGGTATTGGTGGCTACACCTTC. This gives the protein CASTFQDWGQGIGGYTF.

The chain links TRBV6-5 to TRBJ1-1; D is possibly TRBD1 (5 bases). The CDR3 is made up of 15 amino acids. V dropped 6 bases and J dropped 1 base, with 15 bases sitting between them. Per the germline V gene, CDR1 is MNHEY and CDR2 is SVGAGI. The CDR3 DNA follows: TGTGCCAGCAGGGGTCATGGACAATCGAACACTGAAGCTTTCTTT. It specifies CASRGHGQSNTEAFF.

CDR3 nucleotides: TGTGCCAGCACCCCCACCGGGACAGGGGGACAGCCCCAGCATTTT. Protein product: CASTPTGTGGQPQHF. The chain employs TRBV2 and TRBJ1-5; 11 bases are a match to TRBD1. V lost 7 bases to trimming and J lost 7 bases; unmatched junction nucleotides: 9. This CDR3 is 15 amino acids long. CDR1 is SNHLY, CDR2 FYNNEI, per germline. Filled out from reference TRBV2 and TRBJ1-5, the complete variable domain reads EPEVTQTPSHQVTQMGQEVILRCVPISNHLYFYWYRQILGQKVEFLVSFYNNEISEKSEIFDDQFSVERPDGSNFTLKIRSTKLEDSAMYFCASTPTGTGGQPQHFGDGTRLSIL.